The 25 T cell receptor beta chains below all came from one sample that was sequenced in a study of CD8 T cells in ankylosing spondylitis. TCRdb re-called the 5' RACE reads with MiXCR, one entry per CDR3 protein. The table includes a few hundred thousand distinct CDR3 sequences, about 18% detected once. Sequenced: blood, either unsorted or a sorted T cell fraction (not recorded which). These receptors came from a male donor with ankylosing spondylitis or in good health (not recorded which).

The J gene is TRBJ2-1, the V gene TRBV5-1, with TRBD2 matching 7 bases. Trimming cost V 4 bases and J 9 bases; bases outside gene matches: 7. Germline CDR1 reads SGHRS; CDR2 reads YFSETQ. The CDR3 has 13 amino acids. The chain's CDR3 is CASSGTKFSEQFF. The CDR3 nucleotides are TGCGCCAGCAGCGGGACTAAGTTCTCTGAGCAGTTCTTC.

This clonotype was seen repeatedly, ten times or more. The CDR3 coding sequence is TGTGCCAGCAGTTACTCTACAGGGTACTATGGCTACACCTTC. This encodes CASSYSTGYYGYTF. This chain connects TRBV6-2 or TRBV6-3 to TRBJ1-2; a weak D match, TRBD1 (6 bases). With 0 bases removed from V and 3 bases from J, the gap between germline ends came to 8 bases. CDR1 and CDR2 (germline): MNHEY, SVGEGT. The CDR3 extends over 14 amino acids.

This clonotype was detected only a few times. The chain carries TRBV12-3 or TRBV12-4 and TRBJ2-7; possible D gene TRBD1, 6 bases. The CDR3 runs to 15 residues. V was pared by 5 bases and J by 1 base, with 15 bases between. CDR3 in amino acids: CASSPGTYLSYEQYF. CDR3 nucleotides: TGTGCCAGCAGTCCCGGGACATATCTGTCCTACGAGCAGTACTTC.

This clonotype was found a few times. J is TRBJ1-5 and V is TRBV19, with 7 bases matching TRBD1. Germline CDR1 is LNHDA and CDR2 is SQIVND (reference sequence). Trimming at V came to 5 bases and at J to 6 bases, leaving 13 bases not matched to a gene. This CDR3 is 16 amino acids long. The CDR3 sequence is CASSPRDGNRGQPQHF. The CDR3 nucleotides are TGTGCCAGTAGTCCCCGGGACGGCAACAGGGGTCAGCCCCAGCATTTT.

CDR3 amino acids: CSVRTGTYEQYF. CDR3 nucleotide sequence: TGCAGCGTCAGGACAGGAACCTACGAGCAGTACTTC. This chain connects TRBV29-1 to TRBJ2-7; 7 bases match TRBD1. Trimming removed 6 bases from V and 2 bases from J; junction bases left unmatched: 4. The CDR3 extends over 12 amino acids. Germline CDR1 and CDR2: SQVTM and ANQGSEA.

This clonotype occurred a few times. The rearrangement uses TRBV4-3 and TRBJ2-2, with D maybe TRBD1 (5 bases). Germline values: CDR1 LGHNA, CDR2 YSLEER. CDR3 size: 17 residues. Trimming shortened V by 0 bases and J by 7 bases, and 18 bases separated the two germline ends. The CDR3 protein is CASSQDPDVGRGGELFF. For the CDR3, the DNA is TGCGCCAGCAGCCAAGATCCAGACGTGGGAAGGGGCGGGGAGCTGTTTTTT.

This clonotype showed up many times. The V call is TRBV28, the J call TRBJ2-5, with 10 nucleotides matching TRBD1. Per the germline V gene, CDR1 is MDHEN and CDR2 is SYDVKM. This CDR3 is 15 amino acids long. V shed 2 bases and J 5 bases; nucleotides not matched to a gene: 5. For the CDR3, the DNA is TGTGCCAGCAGTTTAGGACAGGGGGAGGAGGAGACCCAGTACTTC. It specifies CASSLGQGEEETQYF.

In this sample, this clonotype turned up a few times. The chain uses TRBV12-3 or TRBV12-4 and TRBJ2-5; 10 bases map to TRBD1. V was pared by 8 bases and J by 7 bases, with 10 bases of the junction left unmatched. The length of the CDR3 is 14 residues. CDR3 region: CASAGQGVLGTQYF. Written as DNA, the CDR3 is TGTGCCAGCGCCGGACAGGGGGTCCTGGGGACCCAGTACTTC.

This clonotype came up once. The CDR3 DNA sequence: TGTGCCAGCAGTGGGGGCTGGACAGGGGGCGATGAGCAGTTCTTC. Translation: CASSGGWTGGDEQFF. This sequence joins TRBV6-1 and TRBJ2-1, with 11 bases lining up with TRBD1. Trimming removed 4 bases from V and 8 bases from J; junction bases left unmatched: 7. The germline CDR1 and CDR2 sequences are MNHNS and SASEGT. This CDR3 contains 15 residues.

This clonotype showed up just a few times. The chain carries TRBV6-4 and TRBJ2-1; 9 bases agree with TRBD2. With V trimmed by 0 bases and J by 6 bases, 0 bases remained unmatched. CDR3 length: 14 amino acids. In germline, CDR1 is MRHNA, CDR2 SNTAGT. The CDR3 DNA sequence: TGTGCCAGCAGTGACTCGACTAGCGGCAATGAGCAGTTCTTC. Encoded protein: CASSDSTSGNEQFF.

There are a few counts of this clonotype. This chain links TRBV9 with TRBJ2-3, with a possible D match to TRBD1 (6 bases). V shed 3 bases and J shed 2 bases, with 10 bases lying between them. The CDR3 contains 14 residues. Germline V gene sequence: CDR1 SGDLS, CDR2 YYNGEE. The CDR3 region is CASSGTEITDTQYF. The CDR3 bases are TGTGCCAGCAGCGGGACAGAGATCACAGATACGCAGTATTTT. Together with reference TRBV9 and TRBJ2-3, the CDR3 gives the full variable domain: DSGVTQTPKHLITATGQRVTLRCSPRSGDLSVYWYQQSLDQGLQFLIQYYNGEERAKGNILERFSAQQFPDLHSELNLSSLELGDSALYFCASSGTEITDTQYFGPGTRLTVL.

The chain employs TRBV4-1 and TRBJ2-7, with D unclear. This CDR3 contains 15 residues. The V and J ends lost 8 bases and 1 base respectively, with 18 bases between them. The germline V gene encodes CDR1 MGHRA and CDR2 YSYEKL. The chain's CDR3 is CASAGRPGQSYEQYF. As DNA, the CDR3 is TGCGCCAGCGCCGGCCGGCCAGGTCAATCCTACGAGCAGTACTTC.

The chain carries TRBV4-1 and TRBJ2-7; the match to TRBD2 covers 16 bases. V trimming: 2 bases; J trimming: 0 bases; junction bases outside the gene matches: 7. CDR1 and CDR2 (germline): MGHRA, YSYEKL. There are 19 residues in the CDR3. CDR3 protein: CASSQLGLAGGLSSYEQYF. The CDR3 nucleotides are TGCGCCAGCAGCCAACTGGGACTAGCGGGAGGGCTGAGCTCCTACGAGCAGTACTTC.

This clonotype was recorded many times. V usage is TRBV4-2 and J usage is TRBJ2-7, with D tentatively TRBD2 (5 bases). Germline V gives CDR1 LGHNA, CDR2 YNFKEQ. V was trimmed by 2 bases and J by 6 bases, leaving 11 bases between them. The CDR3 covers 13 residues. This CDR3 is CASSQSGTGEQYF. The CDR3 DNA sequence: TGTGCCAGCAGCCAAAGCGGAACGGGCGAGCAGTACTTC.

In regard to this clonotype: Compared with germline, one end of the junction differs, possibly owing to a read error. This chain connects TRBV19 to TRBJ2-7, with TRBD2 matching 10 bases. In germline, CDR1 is LNHDA, CDR2 SQIVND (reference sequence). The CDR3 is 15 residues long. For the CDR3, the DNA is TGTGCCAGCAGTACGTGGACTAGCGGCTCCTACGAGCAGTACTTC. Translating gives CASSTWTSGSYEQYF.

CDR3 bases: TGTGCCATCAGTGAGCACGGACTAGCGGGAGGGTCCTACAATGAGCAGTTCTTC. It specifies CAISEHGLAGGSYNEQFF. The gene calls are TRBV10-3 and TRBJ2-1; TRBD2 matches 15 bases. CDR1 and CDR2 (germline): ENHRY, SYGVKD. The CDR3 length is 18 residues. J was trimmed by 1 base and V by 2 bases; bases with no gene match: 3.

V usage is TRBV4-3 and J usage is TRBJ1-1, with TRBD1 matching 8 bases. Germline-derived CDR1 and CDR2 are LGHNA and YSLEER. This CDR3 region has 14 residues. V shed 2 bases, J shed 4 bases, and the junction held 3 bases outside the gene matches. This CDR3 reads CASSQRTGTTEAFF. The CDR3 DNA reads TGCGCCAGCAGCCAAAGGACAGGGACCACTGAAGCTTTCTTT.

This sequence joins TRBV27 and TRBJ2-7; 9 bases are a match to TRBD1. CDR3 size: 17 residues. Germline V gene sequence: CDR1 MNHEY, CDR2 SMNVEV (reference sequence). CDR3 sequence (DNA): TGTGCGAGGGGTCGGGACAGGGTTGGCCCTCGCGGCTGCGAGCAGTACTTC. Translated: CARGRDRVGPRGCEQYF.

This clonotype has just a few counts. The chain is built from TRBV5-1 and TRBJ2-2, with D possibly TRBD2 on 6 matching bases. With 2 bases removed from V and 0 bases from J, the gap between germline ends came to 11 bases. The germline V gene has CDR1 SGHRS and CDR2 YFSETQ. The CDR3 contains 16 residues. The CDR3 region is CASSLASASNTGELFF. The CDR3 nucleotides are TGCGCCAGCAGCTTAGCTAGCGCGTCGAACACCGGGGAGCTGTTTTTT. Full variable domain (outside the CDR3, taken from reference TRBV5-1 and TRBJ2-2): KAGVTQTPRYLIKTRGQQVTLSCSPISGHRSVSWYQQTPGQGLQFLFEYFSETQRNKGNFPGRFSGRQFSNSRSEMNVSTLELGDSALYLCASSLASASNTGELFFGEGSRLTVL.

This clonotype appeared a few times. The rearrangement uses TRBV4-1 and TRBJ2-7; possible D gene TRBD1, 5 bases. Trimming pared 3 bases from V and 5 bases from J, leaving 14 bases between. Germline assignment: CDR1 MGHRA and CDR2 YSYEKL. This CDR3 has 14 amino acids. CDR3 coding DNA: TGCGCCAGCAGCCAGCAGGGAAACACCAACGAGCAGTACTTC. It codes for CASSQQGNTNEQYF.

The gene calls are TRBV7-3 and TRBJ2-5; the D call may be TRBD1 or TRBD2 (6 bases each). The V and J ends lost 5 bases and 5 bases respectively, with 18 bases between them. Germline-derived CDR1 and CDR2 are SGHTA and FQGTGA. The CDR3 loop spans 15 amino acids. CDR3 nucleotides: TGTGCCAGCAGCATTGACCTCGGGGGCCGGGAGACCCAGTACTTC. Amino acids: CASSIDLGGRETQYF.

In its sample, this clonotype was seen many times. The chain has TRBV29-1 and TRBJ2-3, with unresolved D. Germline V lookup: CDR1 SQVTM, CDR2 ANQGSEA. The V end lost 5 bases, the J end lost 0 bases, and 12 bases lay between the germline ends. This CDR3 is built from 14 residues. The CDR3 loop is CSVPGPYSTDTQYF. The CDR3 region has the DNA TGCAGCGTTCCCGGGCCCTATAGCACAGATACGCAGTATTTT.

This clonotype was observed a handful of times. J is TRBJ2-7 and V is TRBV6-6; D remains unclear. Germline V CDR1 and CDR2: MNHNY, SVGAGI (reference sequence). This CDR3 comprises 12 residues. Trimming pared 6 bases from V and 2 bases from J, leaving 8 bases between. This CDR3 is CASSERPYEQYF. The CDR3 DNA reads TGTGCCAGCAGCGAAAGGCCCTACGAGCAGTACTTC.

V gene TRBV6-2 or TRBV6-3 combines with J gene TRBJ2-3, with TRBD2 identical over 13 bases. Germline V gene data show CDR1 as MNHEY and CDR2 as SVGEGT. The length of the CDR3 is 20 residues. V lost 2 bases, J lost 5 bases, and 16 bases stayed unmatched. The CDR3 DNA reads TGTGCCAGCAGTTACGCCCGGGGGGCACTAGCGGGAGGGTCGAGAGATACGCAGTATTTT. Its translation: CASSYARGALAGGSRDTQYF.

This chain links TRBV3-1 with TRBJ2-2, with D tentatively TRBD2 (6 bases). The germline gives CDR1 LGHDT, CDR2 YNNKEL (reference sequence). V was clipped by 1 base and J by 5 bases, with 14 bases between them. The CDR3 is 16 amino acids. The CDR3 DNA reads TGTGCCAGCAGCCAAGGACTGCTTGGGGGGACCGGGGAGCTGTTTTTT. This encodes CASSQGLLGGTGELFF.